A single T cell receptor (beta chain) is shown here with its context. The antigen is not known. PCR was performed using 60 Vbeta and 13 Jbeta primers. The protocol was immunoSEQ multiplex PCR, while the TCRdb copy is restricted to in-frame clones and leaves out a portion. The data show fewer than 150,000 clones, about 80% seen once. The sample belongs to a study of cytomegalovirus exposure and HLA in healthy donors. Study-wide background: There were about 85 million unique TCRs (from HLA-typed donors) in an early data release.

General study points: A missense variant in DCLRE1C was later tied to TCR beta V- and J-gene trimming. Later analysis identified several of the most significant clusters that appeared linked to common viral pathogens. Many donors shared some public TCRs, even though most TCR sequences were rare.

V was pared by 5 bases and J by 2 bases, with 14 bases between. Germline CDR1 reads SEHNR; CDR2 reads FQNEAQ (reference sequence). CDR3 size: 15 residues. Sequencing input: PBMCs. This TCR was sampled from a woman aged 30 to 39 in good health and CMV-seropositive. The V call is TRBV7-9, the J call TRBJ2-3; tentatively, D is TRBD1 (5 bases). This CDR3 is CASSIGRAPTDTQYF. CDR3 sequence (DNA): TGTGCCAGCAGCATAGGCAGGGCGCCCACAGATACGCAGTATTTT.